Below are 12 T cell receptor beta chains sequenced from a single sample in a study of blood T cells in healthy people across ages. A second PCR of 7 to 11 cycles used a sample-barcoded 5' primer and a J-beta primer mix. A single record per CDR3 protein comes from TCRdb applying MiXCR to the 5' RACE reads. The sample gives about 970,000 distinct CDR3 sequences, roughly 47% of which show up once; about 22% is in the top ten. Material for sequencing was blood. Every receptor here comes from a woman between 55 and 75 years old in good health.

The chain couples TRBV7-9 to TRBJ1-2, with D possibly matching TRBD1 (6 bases). V was shortened by 1 base and J by 8 bases, with 14 bases between the two germline ends. This CDR3 has 14 amino acids. Germline V gene sequence: CDR1 SEHNR, CDR2 FQNEAQ (reference sequence). The CDR3 nucleotides are TGTGCCAGCAGCTTAGTATGGGGGGCCGAAGGCTACACCTTC. Protein sequence: CASSLVWGAEGYTF.

The chain has TRBV24-1 and TRBJ1-2; 7 bases align to TRBD1. The CDR3 sequence is 16 residues long. CDR1 is KGHDR, CDR2 SFDVKD, per germline. V shed 4 bases, J shed 4 bases, and the junction held 11 bases outside the gene matches. The CDR3 DNA reads as TGTGCCACCAGTGACCCCAGACAGGGCCAGGGCTATGGCTACACCTTC. This encodes CATSDPRQGQGYGYTF.

The chain carries TRBV14 and TRBJ2-7, with 7 bases aligning to TRBD2. This CDR3 contains 17 residues. CDR1 and CDR2 (germline): SGHDN, FVKESK. Trimming cost V 1 base and J 0 bases; bases outside gene matches: 9. The CDR3 here is CASSQGSTSLSSYEQYF. The CDR3 nucleotides read TGTGCCAGCAGCCAAGGGTCGACTAGCCTGAGCTCCTACGAGCAGTACTTC.

The chain uses TRBV5-1 and TRBJ2-1, with TRBD2 matching over 9 bases. Trimming at V came to 7 bases and at J to 3 bases, leaving 5 bases not matched to a gene. Per germline, CDR1 SGHRS and CDR2 YFSETQ. The CDR3 extends over 14 amino acids. CDR3 bases: TGCGCCAGCCAAAAGCGGGAGGACTACAATGAGCAGTTCTTC. Translating gives CASQKREDYNEQFF.

This chain joins TRBV6-5 and TRBJ1-2; the D is unclear. The CDR3 length is 13 residues. V shed 2 bases and J shed 0 bases, with 4 bases lying between them. Looked up from germline, CDR1 is MNHEY and CDR2 is SVGAGI. The CDR3 bases are TGTGCCAGCAGTTACGCGGCTAACTATGGCTACACCTTC. Translation gives CASSYAANYGYTF.

The chain has TRBV18 and TRBJ2-7; unclear D gene. Germline V gene sequence: CDR1 KGHSH, CDR2 LQKENI. The CDR3 consists of 13 residues. V lost 3 bases, J lost 2 bases, and 8 bases lay in between. The CDR3 DNA is TGTGCCAGCTCACCTTACGACACCTACGAGCAGTACTTC. It codes for CASSPYDTYEQYF.

This rearrangement joins TRBV7-9 to TRBJ2-1; 8 bases line up with TRBD2. Germline lookup yields CDR1 SEHNR and CDR2 FQNEAQ (reference sequence). The CDR3 spans 15 residues. V trimming: 2 bases; J trimming: 5 bases; junction bases outside the gene matches: 5. The CDR3 loop reads CASSLRGGIDNEQFF. The CDR3 DNA reads as TGTGCCAGCAGCTTACGGGGGGGCATCGACAATGAGCAGTTCTTC. Complete variable domain (other parts from reference TRBV7-9 and TRBJ2-1): DTGVSQNPRHKITKRGQNVTFRCDPISEHNRLYWYRQTLGQGPEFLTYFQNEAQLEKSRLLSDRFSAERPKGSFSTLEIQRTEQGDSAMYLCASSLRGGIDNEQFFGPGTRLTVL.

This clonotype was observed a few times. The rearrangement uses TRBV4-3 and TRBJ2-2; D might be TRBD2 (6 bases). The CDR3 is made up of 16 amino acids. V lost 10 bases, J lost 2 bases, and 20 bases lay in between. The V gene's germline CDR1 is LGHNA and CDR2 YSLEER. The CDR3 here is CATPPWRGFNTGELFF. Here the CDR3 DNA reads TGCGCCACCCCGCCTTGGCGGGGATTTAACACCGGGGAGCTGTTTTTT.

The chain has TRBV4-1 and TRBJ2-3; 7 nucleotides agree with TRBD2. Trimming took 2 bases from V and 3 from J; bases not matched to a gene: 5. The CDR3 is made up of 15 amino acids. Germline values: CDR1 MGHRA, CDR2 YSYEKL. The CDR3 reads CASSQPTSATDTQYF. Written as DNA, the CDR3 is TGCGCCAGCAGCCAACCTACTAGCGCAACAGATACGCAGTATTTT.

V is TRBV4-3 and J is TRBJ2-1, with D maybe TRBD1 (6 bases). Trimming left V 5 bases short and J 6 bases short, with 11 bases between. The CDR3 has 13 amino acids. In germline, CDR1 is LGHNA, CDR2 YSLEER. CDR3 protein: CASSSGQSNEQFF. Here the CDR3 DNA reads TGCGCCAGCAGCTCGGGACAATCCAATGAGCAGTTCTTC.

This clonotype was seen only once. CDR3 protein: CSAKRGEGPTEAFF. For the CDR3, the DNA is TGCAGTGCTAAACGGGGGGAGGGTCCCACTGAAGCTTTCTTT. The J gene is TRBJ1-1, the V gene TRBV20-1; D may be TRBD1 (5 bases). The germline V and J ends were trimmed by 4 bases and 4 bases, with 16 bases remaining between them. The CDR3 sequence is 14 residues long. Germline V gives CDR1 DFQATT, CDR2 SNEGSKA (reference sequence).

The V and J genes are TRBV7-9 and TRBJ2-1, with D unresolved. Germline CDR1 and CDR2: SEHNR and FQNEAQ (reference sequence). Trimming cost V 4 bases and J 9 bases, with 10 bases left between them. CDR3 length equals 12 residues. The CDR3: CASSSPSVEQFF. DNA for the CDR3: TGTGCCAGCAGCTCCCCGTCCGTTGAGCAGTTCTTC. The full variable domain, its missing parts supplied by reference TRBV7-9 and TRBJ2-1, is DTGVSQNPRHKITKRGQNVTFRCDPISEHNRLYWYRQTLGQGPEFLTYFQNEAQLEKSRLLSDRFSAERPKGSFSTLEIQRTEQGDSAMYLCASSSPSVEQFFGPGTRLTVL.